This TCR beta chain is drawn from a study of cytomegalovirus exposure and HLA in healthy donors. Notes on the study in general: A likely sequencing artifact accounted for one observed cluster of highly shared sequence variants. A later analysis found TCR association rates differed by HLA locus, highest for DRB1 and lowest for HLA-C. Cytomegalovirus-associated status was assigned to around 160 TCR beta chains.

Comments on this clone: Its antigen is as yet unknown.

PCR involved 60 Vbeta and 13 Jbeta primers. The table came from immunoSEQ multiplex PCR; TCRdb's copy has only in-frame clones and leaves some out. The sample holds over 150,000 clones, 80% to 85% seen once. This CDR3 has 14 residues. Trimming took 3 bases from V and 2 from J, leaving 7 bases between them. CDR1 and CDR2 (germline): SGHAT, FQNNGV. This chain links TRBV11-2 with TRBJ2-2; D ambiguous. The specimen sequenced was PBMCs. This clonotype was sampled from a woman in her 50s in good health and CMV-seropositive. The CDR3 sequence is CASSLSHNTGELFF. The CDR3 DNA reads TGTGCCAGCAGCTTGAGTCACAACACCGGGGAGCTGTTTTTT.